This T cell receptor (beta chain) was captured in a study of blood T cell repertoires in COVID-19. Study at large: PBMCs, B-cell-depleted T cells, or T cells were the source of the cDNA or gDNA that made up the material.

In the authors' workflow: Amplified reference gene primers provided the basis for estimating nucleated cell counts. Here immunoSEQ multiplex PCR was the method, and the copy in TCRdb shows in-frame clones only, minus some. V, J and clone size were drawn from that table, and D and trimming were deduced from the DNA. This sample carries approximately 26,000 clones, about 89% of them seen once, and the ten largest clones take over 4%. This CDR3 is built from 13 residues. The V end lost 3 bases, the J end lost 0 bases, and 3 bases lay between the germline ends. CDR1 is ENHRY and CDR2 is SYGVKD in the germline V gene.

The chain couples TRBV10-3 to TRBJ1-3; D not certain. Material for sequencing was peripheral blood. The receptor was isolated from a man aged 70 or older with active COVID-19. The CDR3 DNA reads TGTGCCATCAGTGACAGCTCTGGAAACACCATATATTTT. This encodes CAISDSSGNTIYF.